This TCR beta chain derives from a study of a mutant IDH1 vaccine in newly diagnosed glioma (dated by TCRdb to the early 2020s). For the study in its entirety: Vaccination began 4-6 weeks after radiotherapy alone, or alongside temozolomide cycles in the chemotherapy-containing groups. Of the roughly 32 treated patients, approximately 62% were male and approximately 40% were female, and a mean age of approximately 40 years was recorded. The week-35 safety follow-up took place at visit V12, and the week-47 end of study took place at visit V13. Peripheral blood samples were drawn at six visits, namely V03 (baseline), V05, V07, V10, V12 and V13. Before enrollment, patients had received standard therapy of radiotherapy alone, temozolomide alone, or radiochemotherapy with temozolomide; most received the combination. For exploratory analyses, longitudinal TCRB deep sequencing was carried out in 25 treated patients wherever samples were available. The study at large found these results: Selection of PBMC samples for TCRB deep sequencing was based on availability. No apparent relationship was observed between pseudoprogression and alterations in the top peripheral T cell clonotypes detected by TCRB sequencing. The authors noted that analyses of patient blood samples could not be reproduced because of sample limitations. Vaccine-induced immune responses across multiple MHC alleles were detected in 90% to 95% of patients.

Per the publication, the time point label means: week 35, safety follow-up. Each vaccine dose was 300 ug of a 20-mer mutant IDH1 peptide in Montanide, given subcutaneously with topical imiquimod. Across visits V03 through V10, patients got a total of eight vaccinations, given in weeks 1, 3, 5, 7, 11, 15, 19 and 23. Newly diagnosed WHO grade 3 or 4 IDH1-mutant astrocytomas showing loss of nuclear ATRX were present in the donors. The samples were drawn from NOA16, a multicentre, single-arm, open-label phase I trial in Germany that tested a mutant IDH1 peptide vaccine in humans for the first time. Genomic DNA for TCRB sequencing was isolated from EDTA blood with the DNeasy Blood and Tissue Kit. Per the germline V gene, WSHSY is the CDR1 and SAAADI is the CDR2. The CDR3 contains 12 residues, cysteine and phenylalanine counted. Only the CDR3 DNA is retained, 36 bases long and in frame from the first base. Trimming leaves V shorter by 9 bases and J shorter by 2 bases, with the junction holding 4 bases beyond the gene matches.

Note on this clone: The antigen it binds to is not known. No base quality values were provided; no much bigger clone lies one nucleotide off.

Libraries came from the immunoSEQ multiplex PCR assay. Rearranged TCR beta chain sequences were amplified using the hsTCRB Kit according to the manufacturer's protocol. TCRB libraries were sequenced on an Illumina MiSeq. As for the original processing: The kit vendor's proprietary platform handled demultiplexing, trimming and gene mapping. TCRdb limited this immuneACCESS table to in-frame rearrangements with V and J called. A share of clones is missing; checked studies link under half to unresolved V genes, and the rest is unexplained. V, J and clone size derive from that table, while D and trimming were established from the DNA sequence. Here the sample has about 32,000 clones; around three quarters occur a single time. The top ten hold roughly 8.8% of the sample.

The chain employs TRBV10-2 and TRBJ2-7; 7 bases in the junction line up with TRBD1. The TCR sequence derives from a woman under 40 with glioma. Some clones in this sample may be carry-over from other donors' samples. The sequences come from PBMCs, collected from a glioma patient whose treatment included an IDH1 peptide vaccine. The CDR3 region: CASTQGTYEQYF. The nucleotide sequence is TGCGCCAGTACACAGGGGACCTACGAGCAGTACTTC.